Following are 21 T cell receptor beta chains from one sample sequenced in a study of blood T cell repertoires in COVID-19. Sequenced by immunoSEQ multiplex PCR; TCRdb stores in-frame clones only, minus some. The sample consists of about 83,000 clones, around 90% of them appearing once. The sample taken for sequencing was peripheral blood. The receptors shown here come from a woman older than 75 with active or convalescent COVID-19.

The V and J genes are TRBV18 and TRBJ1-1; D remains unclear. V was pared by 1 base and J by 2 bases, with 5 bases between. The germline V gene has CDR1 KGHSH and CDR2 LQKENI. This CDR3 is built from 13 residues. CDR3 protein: CASSPRVNTEAFF. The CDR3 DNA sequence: TGTGCCAGCTCACCACGAGTCAACACTGAAGCTTTCTTT.

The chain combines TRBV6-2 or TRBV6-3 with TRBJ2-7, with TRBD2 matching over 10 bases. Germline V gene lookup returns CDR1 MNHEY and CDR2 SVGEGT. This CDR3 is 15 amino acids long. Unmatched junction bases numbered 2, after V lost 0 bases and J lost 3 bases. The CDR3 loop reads CASSYSASGSYEQYF. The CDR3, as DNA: TGTGCCAGCAGTTACTCAGCTAGCGGGAGCTACGAGCAGTACTTC.

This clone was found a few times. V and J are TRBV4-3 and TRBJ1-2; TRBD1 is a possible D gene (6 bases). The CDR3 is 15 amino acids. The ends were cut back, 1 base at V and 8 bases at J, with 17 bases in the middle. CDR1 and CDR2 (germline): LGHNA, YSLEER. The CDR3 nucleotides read TGCGCCAGCAGCCAAGGTCATGGGGTTACAGGGGGCTACACCTTC. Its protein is CASSQGHGVTGGYTF.

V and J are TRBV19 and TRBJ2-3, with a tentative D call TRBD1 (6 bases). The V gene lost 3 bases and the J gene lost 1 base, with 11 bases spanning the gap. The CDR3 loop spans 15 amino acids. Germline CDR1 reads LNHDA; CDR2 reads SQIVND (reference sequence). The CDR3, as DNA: TGTGCCAGTAGTATTTCTGGGGGCGGCACAGATACGCAGTATTTT. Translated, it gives CASSISGGGTDTQYF.

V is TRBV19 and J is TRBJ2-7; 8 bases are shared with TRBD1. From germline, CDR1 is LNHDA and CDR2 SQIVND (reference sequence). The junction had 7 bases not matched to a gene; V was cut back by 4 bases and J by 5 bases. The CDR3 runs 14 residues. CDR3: CASSTGQGEDEQYF. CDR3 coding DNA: TGTGCCAGTAGTACCGGACAGGGAGAAGACGAGCAGTACTTC.

CDR3 sequence reads: CASSFAGPAYEQYF. CDR3 DNA: TGTGCCAGCAGCTTTGCGGGACCGGCCTACGAGCAGTACTTC. V usage is TRBV3-1 (or the pseudogene TRBV3-2) and J usage is TRBJ2-7, with D maybe TRBD2 (6 bases). Germline V gene lookup returns CDR1 LGHDT and CDR2 YNNKEL (reference sequence). The CDR3 contains 14 residues. Trimming took off 5 bases at V and 2 bases at J, with 13 bases between the two ends.

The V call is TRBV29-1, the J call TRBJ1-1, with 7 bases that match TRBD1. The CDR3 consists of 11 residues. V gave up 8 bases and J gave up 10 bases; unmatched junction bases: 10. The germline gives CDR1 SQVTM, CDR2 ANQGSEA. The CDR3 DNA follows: TGCAGCACCTTGACAGGGAGCGGAGCTTTCTTT. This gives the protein CSTLTGSGAFF.

CDR3 sequence reads: CASSFSGNTEAFF. CDR3 DNA: TGTGCCAGCAGCTTTTCAGGTAACACTGAAGCTTTCTTT. The chain is built from TRBV11-3 and TRBJ1-1, with unresolved D. The CDR3 is 13 amino acids. Deletions cut 3 bases from V and 2 bases from J, with 7 bases between. CDR1 and CDR2 (germline): SGHNT, YENEEA.

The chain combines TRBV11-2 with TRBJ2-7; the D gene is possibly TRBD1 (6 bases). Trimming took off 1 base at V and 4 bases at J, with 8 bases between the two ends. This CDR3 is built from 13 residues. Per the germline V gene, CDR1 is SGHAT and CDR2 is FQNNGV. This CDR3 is CASSLGRGYEQYF. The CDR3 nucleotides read TGTGCCAGCAGCTTAGGCAGGGGATACGAGCAGTACTTC. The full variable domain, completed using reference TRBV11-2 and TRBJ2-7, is EAGVAQSPRYKIIEKRQSVAFWCNPISGHATLYWYQQILGQGPKLLIQFQNNGVVDDSQLPKDRFSAERLKGVDSTLKIQPAKLEDSAVYLCASSLGRGYEQYFGPGTRLTVT.

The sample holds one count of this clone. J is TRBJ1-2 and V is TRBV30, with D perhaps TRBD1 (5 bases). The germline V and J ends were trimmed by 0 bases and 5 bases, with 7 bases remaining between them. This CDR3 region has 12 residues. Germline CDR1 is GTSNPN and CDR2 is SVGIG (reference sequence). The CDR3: CAWSVTGYGYTF. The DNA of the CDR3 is TGTGCCTGGAGTGTTACAGGTTATGGCTACACCTTC. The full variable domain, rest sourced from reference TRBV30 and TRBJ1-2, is SQTIHQWPATLVQPVGSPLSLECTVEGTSNPNLYWYRQAAGRGLQLLFYSVGIGQISSEVPQNLSASRPQDRQFILSSKKLLLSDSGFYLCAWSVTGYGYTFGSGTRLTVV.

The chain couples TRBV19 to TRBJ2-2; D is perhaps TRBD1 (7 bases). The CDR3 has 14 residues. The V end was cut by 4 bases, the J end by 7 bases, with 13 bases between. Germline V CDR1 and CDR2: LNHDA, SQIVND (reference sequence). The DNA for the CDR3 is TGTGCCAGTAGTAAGGAGGGGGCTGTCGGGGAGCTGTTTTTT. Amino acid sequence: CASSKEGAVGELFF.

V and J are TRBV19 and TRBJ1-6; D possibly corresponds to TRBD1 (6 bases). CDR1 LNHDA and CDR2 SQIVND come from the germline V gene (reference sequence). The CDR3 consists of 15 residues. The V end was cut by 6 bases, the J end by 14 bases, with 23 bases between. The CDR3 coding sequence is TGTGCCAGTAGCCCAGAGGGGACAACCCTCAAGGCCCTCCACTTT. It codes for CASSPEGTTLKALHF.

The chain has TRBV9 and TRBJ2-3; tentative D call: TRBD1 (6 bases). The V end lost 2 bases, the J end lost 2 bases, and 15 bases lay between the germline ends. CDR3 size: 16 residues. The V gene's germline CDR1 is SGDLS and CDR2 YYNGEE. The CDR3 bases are TGTGCCAGCAGCGTGGGGACCGGGACAACCACAGATACGCAGTATTTT. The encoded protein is CASSVGTGTTTDTQYF.

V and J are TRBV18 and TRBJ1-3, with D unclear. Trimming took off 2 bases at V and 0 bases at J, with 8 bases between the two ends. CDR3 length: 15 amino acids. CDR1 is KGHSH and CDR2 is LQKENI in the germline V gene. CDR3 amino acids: CASSPVLSSGNTIYF. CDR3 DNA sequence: TGTGCCAGCTCACCAGTCCTGAGCTCTGGAAACACCATATATTTT. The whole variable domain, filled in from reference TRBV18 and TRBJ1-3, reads NAGVMQNPRHLVRRRGQEARLRCSPMKGHSHVYWYRQLPEEGLKFMVYLQKENIIDESGMPKERFSAEFPKEGPSILRIQQVVRGDSAAYFCASSPVLSSGNTIYFGEGSWLTVV.

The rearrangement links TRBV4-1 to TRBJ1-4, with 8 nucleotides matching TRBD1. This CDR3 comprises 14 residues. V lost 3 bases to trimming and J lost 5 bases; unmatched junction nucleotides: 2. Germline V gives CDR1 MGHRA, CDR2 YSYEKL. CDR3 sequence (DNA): TGCGCCAGCAGCCATCGGACAGGGAATGAAAAACTGTTTTTT. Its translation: CASSHRTGNEKLFF.

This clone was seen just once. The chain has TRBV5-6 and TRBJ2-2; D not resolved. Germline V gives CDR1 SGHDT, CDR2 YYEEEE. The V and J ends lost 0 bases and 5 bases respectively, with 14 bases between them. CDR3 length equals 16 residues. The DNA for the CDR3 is TGTGCCAGCAGCTTGGTTAGAGGTCAGTCTACCGGGGAGCTGTTTTTT. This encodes CASSLVRGQSTGELFF. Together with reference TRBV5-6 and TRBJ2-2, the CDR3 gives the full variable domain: DAGVTQSPTHLIKTRGQQVTLRCSPKSGHDTVSWYQQALGQGPQFIFQYYEEEERQRGNFPDRFSGHQFPNYSSELNVNALLLGDSALYLCASSLVRGQSTGELFFGEGSRLTVL.

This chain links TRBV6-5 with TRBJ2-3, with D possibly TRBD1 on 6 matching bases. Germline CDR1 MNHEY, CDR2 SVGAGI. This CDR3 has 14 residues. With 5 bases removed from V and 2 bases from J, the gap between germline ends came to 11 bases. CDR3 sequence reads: CASSRGSNTDTQYF. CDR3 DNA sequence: TGTGCCAGCAGTAGGGGGAGCAACACAGATACGCAGTATTTT.

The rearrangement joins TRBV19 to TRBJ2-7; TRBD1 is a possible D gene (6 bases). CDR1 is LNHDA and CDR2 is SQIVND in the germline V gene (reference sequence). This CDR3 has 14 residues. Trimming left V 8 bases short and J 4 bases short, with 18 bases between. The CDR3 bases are TGTGCCAGTTCTGACCGGGACACCGGTTACGAGCAGTACTTC. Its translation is CASSDRDTGYEQYF.

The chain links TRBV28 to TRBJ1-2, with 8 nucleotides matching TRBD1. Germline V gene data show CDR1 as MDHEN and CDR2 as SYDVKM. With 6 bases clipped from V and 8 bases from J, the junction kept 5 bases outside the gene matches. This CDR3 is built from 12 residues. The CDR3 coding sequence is TGTGCCAGCAGGGGACAGGTCTTCGGCTACACCTTC. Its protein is CASRGQVFGYTF.

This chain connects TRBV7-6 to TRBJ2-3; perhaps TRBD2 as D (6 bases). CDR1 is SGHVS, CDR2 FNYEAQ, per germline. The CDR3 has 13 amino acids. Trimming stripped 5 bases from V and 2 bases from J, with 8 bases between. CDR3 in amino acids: CASSQRVTDTQYF. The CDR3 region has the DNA TGTGCCAGCAGCCAGCGGGTCACAGATACGCAGTATTTT.

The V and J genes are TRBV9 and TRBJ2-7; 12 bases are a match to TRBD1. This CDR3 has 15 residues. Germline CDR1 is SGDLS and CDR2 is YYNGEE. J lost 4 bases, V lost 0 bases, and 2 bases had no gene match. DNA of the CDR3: TGTGCCAGCAGCGTAGCGGGACAGGGGGCTTACGAGCAGTACTTC. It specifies CASSVAGQGAYEQYF. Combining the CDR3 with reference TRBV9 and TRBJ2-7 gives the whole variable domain DSGVTQTPKHLITATGQRVTLRCSPRSGDLSVYWYQQSLDQGLQFLIQYYNGEERAKGNILERFSAQQFPDLHSELNLSSLELGDSALYFCASSVAGQGAYEQYFGPGTRLTVT.